This is a list of T cell receptor beta chains from one sample in a study of CD8+ T cells in alopecia areata. Using immunoSEQ multiplex PCR, the repertoire was profiled, and TCRdb retains in-frame clones only, with some absent. The sample yields about 190,000 clones, 60% to 70% seen once. This material consisted of CD4+ T cells sorted from blood, taken at week 4, from a patient treated with tofacitinib. All receptors come from a human donor with alopecia areata. Each CDR3 is given with its conserved first and last residue. The D gene is left open where the match is weak. Clone size is not always given. Where it is, it says once, few, many or a class for expanded clones.

abundance	v_gene	d_gene	j_gene	CDR3aa	CDR3nt
NA	TRBV29-1	NA	TRBJ2-7	CSVDGGSPYEQYF	TGCAGCGTTGATGGGGGTAGCCCCTACGAGCAGTACTTC
NA	TRBV7-9	NA	TRBJ2-6	CASSPRALHSGANVLTF	TGTGCCAGCAGCCCACGGGCCCTCCACTCTGGGGCCAACGTCCTGACTTTC
NA	TRBV6-5	NA	TRBJ1-5	CASRQGLGQPQHF	TGTGCCAGCAGACAGGGTTTAGGGCAGCCCCAGCATTTT
NA	TRBV27	TRBD2	TRBJ2-7	CASSLGGSYEQYF	TGTGCCAGCAGTTTAGGCGGGAGCTACGAGCAGTACTTC
NA	TRBV25-1	NA	TRBJ1-2	CASSEGQNYGYTF	TGTGCCAGCAGTGAAGGTCAGAACTATGGCTACACCTTC
few	TRBV5-1	NA	TRBJ1-1	CASSLAVNTEAFF	TGCGCCAGCAGCTTGGCGGTGAACACTGAAGCTTTCTTT
few	TRBV29-1	TRBD1	TRBJ2-3	CSVAQGAGTDTQYF	TGCAGCGTAGCACAGGGGGCAGGCACAGATACGCAGTATTTT
once	TRBV27	NA	TRBJ1-1	CASSFRGLKGTEAFF	TGTGCCAGCAGTTTCCGGGGGCTCAAGGGAACTGAAGCTTTCTTT
NA	TRBV29-1	TRBD2	TRBJ2-3	CSVESGGGTDTQYF	TGCAGCGTTGAGTCGGGAGGCGGCACAGATACGCAGTATTTT
NA	TRBV5-4	NA	TRBJ2-3	CASSLHDTDTQYF	TGTGCCAGCAGCTTGCACGACACAGATACGCAGTATTTT
NA	TRBV5-1	TRBD2	TRBJ2-7	CASSLRLAGSEQYF	TGCGCCAGCAGCTTGCGGCTAGCGGGAAGCGAGCAGTACTTC
NA	TRBV7-2	NA	TRBJ1-1	CAITGNTEAFF	TGTGCAATAACAGGGAACACTGAAGCTTTCTTT
few	TRBV29-1	NA	TRBJ2-7	CSVLQGSYEQYF	TGCAGCGTTCTCCAGGGCTCGTACGAGCAGTACTTC
NA	TRBV18	NA	TRBJ1-4	CASSPSQGGEKLFF	TGTGCCAGCTCCCCTTCACAGGGCGGTGAAAAACTGTTTTTT
NA	TRBV29-1	NA	TRBJ2-3	CSFLPGDLSTDTQYF	TGCAGCTTCCTCCCTGGTGACTTAAGCACAGATACGCAGTATTTT
NA	TRBV30	NA	TRBJ2-1	CAWSRATAGEQFF	TGTGCCTGGAGTAGAGCGACAGCGGGTGAGCAGTTCTTC
NA	TRBV7-9	TRBD2	TRBJ2-7	CASSLGTSGPYEQYF	TGTGCCAGCAGCTTAGGGACTAGCGGTCCCTACGAGCAGTACTTC
NA	TRBV5-6	NA	TRBJ1-2	CASSPGGVLLYTF	TGTGCCAGCAGCCCCGGAGGGGTGTTGCTCTACACCTTC
few	TRBV7-2	NA	TRBJ2-2	CASSLDQGPGELFF	TGTGCCAGCAGCTTAGACCAGGGACCCGGGGAGCTGTTTTTT
NA	TRBV19	NA	TRBJ2-1	CASSILAEQFF	TGTGCCAGTAGTATCTTGGCTGAGCAGTTCTTC
NA	TRBV7-2	TRBD2	TRBJ2-1	CASGKPPGLGFF	TGTGCCAGCGGCAAACCCCCGGGACTAGGTTTCTTC
NA	TRBV2	NA	TRBJ2-5	CASSVLMQETQYF	TGTGCCAGCAGTGTCCTTATGCAAGAGACCCAGTACTTC
few	TRBV4-1	TRBD1	TRBJ1-2	CASSSGTGVNYGYTF	TGCGCCAGCAGCTCGGGGACAGGGGTGAACTATGGCTACACCTTC
NA	TRBV15	NA	TRBJ1-5	CATSWPRERTSNQPQHF	TGTGCCACCAGCTGGCCGCGGGAACGGACTAGCAATCAGCCCCAGCATTTT
NA	TRBV29-1	NA	TRBJ2-7	CSALITRDSYEQYF	TGCAGCGCGCTTATCACCCGAGACTCCTACGAGCAGTACTTC
NA	TRBV6-5	TRBD1	TRBJ2-5	CASSSGTVETQYF	TGTGCCAGCAGTTCCGGGACAGTAGAGACCCAGTACTTC
few	TRBV5-1	TRBD2	TRBJ2-3	CASSLLREGPDTQYF	TGCGCCAGCAGCTTGCTGCGGGAGGGCCCAGATACGCAGTATTTT
NA	TRBV15	TRBD2	TRBJ2-7	CATSSESSTGTSPYEQYF	TGTGCCACCAGCAGTGAATCCTCTACCGGGACTAGTCCCTACGAGCAGTACTTC
once	TRBV7-2	NA	TRBJ2-4	CASSLQTLAKNIQYF	TGTGCCAGCAGCCTCCAGACACTAGCCAAAAACATTCAGTACTTC
NA	TRBV27	NA	TRBJ2-1	CASSLSWGAEQFF	TGTGCCAGCAGTTTATCGTGGGGGGCCGAGCAGTTCTTC
few	TRBV29-1	TRBD2	TRBJ2-1	CSVEDSYGLAGRGEQFF	TGCAGCGTTGAAGATAGTTACGGACTAGCGGGACGGGGTGAGCAGTTCTTC
NA	TRBV7-3	NA	TRBJ2-6	CASSLRTVSGANVLTF	TGTGCCAGCAGCTTGAGAACAGTCTCTGGGGCCAACGTCCTGACTTTC
few	TRBV5-6	TRBD1	TRBJ2-7	CASSYIQGSNEQYF	TGTGCCAGCAGCTACATACAGGGGAGCAACGAGCAGTACTTC
once	TRBV30	TRBD1	TRBJ2-7	CAWDKDRGTYEQYF	TGTGCCTGGGATAAGGACAGGGGGACCTACGAGCAGTACTTC
once	TRBV2	NA	TRBJ2-3	CASSDGGRDTQYF	TGTGCCAGCAGTGATGGGGGGCGGGATACGCAGTATTTT
NA	TRBV7-2	TRBD2	TRBJ2-1	CASNLAGGPMYEQFF	TGTGCCAGCAACCTAGCGGGAGGGCCTATGTATGAGCAGTTCTTC
few	TRBV29-1	TRBD1	TRBJ1-1	CSVQGAGEAFF	TGCAGCGTCCAGGGGGCCGGGGAAGCTTTCTTT
few	TRBV29-1	NA	TRBJ1-1	CSVERGPGMNTEAFF	TGCAGCGTTGAACGGGGTCCGGGGATGAACACTGAAGCTTTCTTT
NA	TRBV7-2	TRBD2	TRBJ2-3	CASSPPGGDTQYF	TGTGCCAGCAGCCCACCGGGGGGAGATACGCAGTATTTT
NA	TRBV4-3	NA	TRBJ2-1	CASSLTSTGEQFF	TGCGCCAGCAGCCTGACCTCGACTGGGGAGCAGTTCTTC
NA	TRBV4-2	TRBD1	TRBJ2-4	CASSQDRGNIQYF	TGTGCCAGCAGCCAGGACAGGGGGAACATTCAGTACTTC
few	TRBV19	NA	TRBJ1-2	CASSPRRMDGYTF	TGTGCCAGTTCCCCGCGGCGGATGGATGGCTACACCTTC
NA	TRBV29-1	NA	TRBJ2-1	CSVVLLGSGYNEQFF	TGCAGCGTTGTCCTTCTCGGATCTGGTTACAATGAGCAGTTCTTC
NA	TRBV4-2	NA	TRBJ2-5	CASSQEPAREETQYF	TGTGCCAGCAGCCAAGAACCGGCCAGGGAAGAGACCCAGTACTTC
few	TRBV30	TRBD1	TRBJ1-2	CAWHNRGGYTF	TGTGCCTGGCACAACAGGGGAGGCTACACCTTC
NA	TRBV4-1	TRBD2	TRBJ2-1	CASSQEGGLAGIHEQFF	TGCGCCAGCAGCCAAGAAGGGGGACTAGCGGGAATTCATGAGCAGTTCTTC
few	TRBV18	NA	TRBJ2-7	CASSPPKGGTYEQYF	TGTGCCAGCTCACCACCAAAGGGGGGGACCTACGAGCAGTACTTC
once	TRBV20-1	NA	TRBJ1-2	CRVRLGDGYTF	TGCAGAGTGCGGCTGGGAGATGGCTACACCTTC
few	TRBV29-1	NA	TRBJ2-7	CSVGTGGYEQYF	TGCAGCGTGGGGACCGGGGGATACGAGCAGTACTTC
NA	TRBV27	TRBD1	TRBJ2-3	CASRKTGGRTDTQYF	TGTGCCAGCAGGAAAACAGGGGGGCGCACAGATACGCAGTATTTT
NA	TRBV4-1	NA	TRBJ2-2	CASSQERQAGQTGELFF	TGCGCCAGCAGCCAAGAGCGTCAGGCAGGTCAGACCGGGGAGCTGTTTTTT
NA	TRBV25-1	NA	TRBJ1-2	CASSDSGRAPGSGYTF	TGTGCCAGCAGTGATTCGGGTCGGGCGCCCGGATCTGGCTACACCTTC
NA	TRBV10-3	TRBD2	TRBJ2-2	CAIRRLAGAVTGELFF	TGTGCCATCAGGCGACTAGCGGGAGCCGTCACCGGGGAGCTGTTTTTT
NA	TRBV29-1	TRBD1	TRBJ2-1	CSVGTGVNEQFF	TGCAGCGTCGGGACAGGAGTGAATGAGCAGTTCTTC
NA	TRBV9	NA	TRBJ1-5	CASSSNPGNDQPQHF	TGTGCCAGCAGCTCAAACCCGGGTAACGATCAGCCCCAGCATTTT